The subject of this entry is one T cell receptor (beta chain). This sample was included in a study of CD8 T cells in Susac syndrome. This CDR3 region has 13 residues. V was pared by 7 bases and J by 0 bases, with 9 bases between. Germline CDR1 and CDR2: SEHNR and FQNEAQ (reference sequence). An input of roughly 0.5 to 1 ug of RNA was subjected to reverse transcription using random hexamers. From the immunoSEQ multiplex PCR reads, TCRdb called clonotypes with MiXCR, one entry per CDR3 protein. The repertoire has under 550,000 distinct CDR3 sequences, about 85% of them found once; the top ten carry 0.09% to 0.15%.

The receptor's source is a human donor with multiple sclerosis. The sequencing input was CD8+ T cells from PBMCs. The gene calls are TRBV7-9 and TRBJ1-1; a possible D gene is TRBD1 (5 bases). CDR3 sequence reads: CASMGVLNTEAFF. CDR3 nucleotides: TGTGCCAGCATGGGGGTCTTGAACACTGAAGCTTTCTTT.